The clone carrying this TCR beta chain was picked up a small number of times. This record comes from a study of blood T cells in healthy people across ages. The CDR3 runs 14 residues. Trimming took 2 bases from V and 2 from J; bases not matched to a gene: 3. Germline lookup yields CDR1 MNHEY and CDR2 SVGEGT. A second PCR, run for roughly 6 to 11 cycles, used a sample-barcoded 5' primer plus a J-beta primer mix. One entry per CDR3 protein, called by TCRdb with MiXCR from the 5' RACE reads. The sample lists 650,000 to 800,000 distinct CDR3 sequences, 44% occurring once. This sequence originates from a man aged 55 to 70 in good health. The source material was blood. This chain links TRBV6-2 or TRBV6-3 with TRBJ2-7; 7 positions match TRBD1. This CDR3 is CASSYRQGTYEQYF. Here the CDR3 DNA reads TGTGCCAGCAGTTACCGACAGGGAACCTACGAGCAGTACTTC.